This T cell receptor beta chain originates from a study of spatial heterogeneity in lung cancer. The overall study: Follow-up PBMC samples were sequenced when available, at a median of roughly 2 years after resection. General observations from the study: Ubiquitous expanded tumor TCRs surfaced in blood more at resection than they did at follow-up.

J gave up 10 bases and V 6 bases, and 7 bases lay outside the gene matches. Germline CDR1 reads MNHEY; CDR2 reads SVGAGI. This CDR3 comprises 13 residues. The time point: blood at routine non-recurrence follow-up after resection. In each case, whole RNA from tumor, nontumor lung or frozen PBMC was sequenced unsorted. This clonotype occurred a few times. Its specificity is not known. Using its own MiXCR run on the 5' RACE reads, TCRdb lists one record per CDR3 protein. The data contain 50,000 to 60,000 distinct CDR3 sequences, around 6.7% of them singletons. This chain uses TRBV6-5 with TRBJ2-1; 9 bases line up with TRBD2. The material sequenced was PBMCs, taken at follow-up. This sequence originates from a female donor with early-stage non-small cell lung cancer. The CDR3 protein is CASRGSGGGEQFF. DNA for the CDR3: TGTGCCAGCAGGGGTAGCGGGGGTGGAGAGCAGTTCTTC.